This TCR beta chain was sequenced in a study of blood T cell repertoires in COVID-19 (dated by TCRdb to 2020 to 2022). Regarding the study in general: The collaborator samples originated in the United States, Italy and Spain and spanned the acute and convalescent phases of COVID-19. The prospective study material was composed of cDNA or gDNA derived from T cells, B-cell-depleted T cells, or PBMCs. Deeply sampled blood TCRbeta repertoires from subjects exposed to, actively infected with, or recovered from COVID-19 were included in the dataset. The repertoires were released in a freely available public database meant as a resource for research on the immune response to SARS-CoV-2. The samples were drawn from two sources: the first 160 participants of the ongoing ImmuneRACE study, and approximately 1,300 subjects contributed by 6 global collaborators. Sample metadata almost always included a de-identified subject ID, COVID-19 status, age in years and sex. Where available, HLA class I and class II types were taken from metadata supplied by the sample provider and were not determined by assay-based typing. Summary of the overall study and its limitations: The quantity of clinical and demographic metadata differed by source and by participant and was supplied without curation.

The collaborating institutions used their own protocols to collect whole blood in K2EDTA tubes. For TCRbeta analysis, collaborators shipped samples in one of three forms: frozen whole blood, isolated PBMCs, or DNA extracted from either of those sample types. To note about this clone: It lacks a known antigen. Nothing much larger sits one base from this clone, and base qualities are not available.

CDR1 SGHNT and CDR2 YYREEE were looked up in the germline V gene (reference sequence). Including cysteine and phenylalanine, the CDR3 has 14 amino acids. Only the CDR3 region is kept as DNA, spanning 42 bases read in frame from base 1. V is clipped by 4 bases and J by 0 bases, and the sequence between their germline boundaries is 5 bases long. TCRbeta CDR3 regions were amplified from genomic DNA using the immunoSEQ Assay, a bias-controlled multiplex PCR. The study's own analysis went as follows. Nucleated cell counts per sample were estimated from amplification of reference gene primers within the assay. To quantify the absolute abundance of each unique TCRbeta CDR3 rearrangement, sequence reads were collapsed and filtered. For each sample, productive Simpson clonality was calculated by taking the square root of Simpson's diversity index across productive rearrangements. Held by TCRdb, this immuneACCESS table contains in-frame sequences only and omits some clones. Under half of the omission traces to an unresolved V gene where checked; the cause of the rest is unknown. V, J and clone size are taken as reported in that table, and D and trimming were inferred from the DNA itself. Counted in this sample were over 200,000 clones; more than 75% of them appeared once. Roughly 2.5% of the sample lies in the top ten.

The sequence joins TRBV5-4 to TRBJ2-6, with the D gene not clear enough to name. Specimen: peripheral blood. The sequence came from a woman aged 45-65 years with acute or convalescent COVID-19. The CDR3 here reads CASSVISGANVLTF. The DNA sequence reads TGTGCCAGCAGCGTTATCTCTGGGGCCAACGTCCTGACTTTC.